The 10 T cell receptor beta chains listed next were all sequenced from one sample in a study of cytomegalovirus exposure and HLA in healthy donors. A multiplex PCR was run with 60 Vbeta primers and 13 Jbeta primers. Here immunoSEQ multiplex PCR was the method, and the copy in TCRdb shows in-frame clones only, minus some. The sample has roughly 150,000 clones, around 78% seen once. Sequencing was done on a sample of PBMCs. All receptors derive from a woman between 35 and 50 years old in good health and CMV-seropositive.

The rearrangement uses TRBV30 and TRBJ1-5, with a tentative D call TRBD1 (5 bases). V was clipped by 4 bases and J by 6 bases, with 13 bases between them. This CDR3 has 13 amino acids. CDR1 is GTSNPN, CDR2 SVGIG, per germline (reference sequence). CDR3 amino acids: CAWTEQGSQPQHF. CDR3 bases: TGTGCCTGGACTGAGCAGGGCTCTCAGCCCCAGCATTTT.

This clone has just a few counts. The chain carries TRBV13 and TRBJ2-7; TRBD1 agrees at 7 bases. The V gene's germline CDR1 is PRHDT and CDR2 FYEKMQ (reference sequence). The CDR3 covers 12 residues. V shed 5 bases and J 5 bases; nucleotides not matched to a gene: 3. CDR3 sequence reads: CASSPGGHEQYF. CDR3 nucleotide sequence: TGTGCCAGCAGCCCAGGGGGTCACGAGCAGTACTTC.

This clone was detected a few times. This rearrangement joins TRBV11-3 to TRBJ2-5; TRBD1 agrees at 7 bases. Unmatched junction bases numbered 1, after V lost 5 bases and J lost 4 bases. The length of the CDR3 is 12 residues. The germline CDR1 and CDR2 sequences are SGHNT and YENEEA. The CDR3 here is CASSRQGETQYF. The CDR3 DNA reads TGTGCCAGCAGCAGACAGGGAGAGACCCAGTACTTC.

About this clone: A junction boundary mismatches the germline segment, possibly from a read error. The chain recombines TRBV30 with TRBJ2-6; possible D gene TRBD1, 5 bases. CDR1 and CDR2 (germline): GTSNPN, SVGIG (reference sequence). The CDR3 contains 13 residues. The chain's CDR3 is CAWRNPGANVLAF. The CDR3 DNA is TGTGCCTGGAGGAACCCTGGGGCCAACGTCCTGGCTTTC.

This clone was counted ten times or more. The rearrangement joins TRBV4-1 to TRBJ2-7, with D maybe TRBD2 (5 bases). The CDR3 covers 20 residues. Deletions cut 2 bases from V and 3 bases from J, with 29 bases between. Per germline, CDR1 MGHRA and CDR2 YSYEKL. Written as DNA, the CDR3 is TGCGCCAGCAGCCAAACGACCCATGCCCCGTGGGGAGAGCGATACTACGAGCAGTACTTC. Its translation: CASSQTTHAPWGERYYEQYF.

The rearrangement links TRBV7-2 to TRBJ2-5; TRBD1 matches 7 bases. This CDR3 has 14 amino acids. With 5 bases clipped from V and 4 bases from J, the junction kept 7 bases outside the gene matches. Germline V CDR1 and CDR2: SGHTA, FQGNSA. CDR3 residues: CASSPNRGRETQYF. The CDR3 region has the DNA TGTGCCAGCAGCCCCAACAGGGGACGAGAGACCCAGTACTTC.

The chain links TRBV18 to TRBJ1-2, with 7 bases fitting TRBD1. CDR3 size: 14 residues. The germline gives CDR1 KGHSH, CDR2 LQKENI. V gave up 0 bases and J gave up 3 bases; unmatched junction bases: 1. This CDR3 reads CASSPPTGYYGYTF. In DNA form, the CDR3 reads TGTGCCAGCTCACCACCGACAGGGTACTATGGCTACACCTTC.

This sequence joins TRBV2 and TRBJ2-1; 9 bases are a match to TRBD2. With 6 bases clipped from V and 8 bases from J, the junction kept 5 bases outside the gene matches. This CDR3 has 13 residues. CDR1 and CDR2 (germline): SNHLY, FYNNEI. The CDR3 loop is CASRREGPHEQFF. CDR3 sequence (DNA): TGTGCCAGCAGGCGGGAGGGCCCGCATGAGCAGTTCTTC.

This sequence joins TRBV2 and TRBJ2-2; D may be TRBD2 (6 bases). V lost 6 bases, J lost 3 bases, and 14 bases lay in between. The CDR3 contains 15 residues. The V gene's germline CDR1 is SNHLY and CDR2 FYNNEI. The CDR3 region is CASSPGTLYTGELFF. DNA for the CDR3: TGTGCCAGCAGCCCCGGGACTTTATACACCGGGGAGCTGTTTTTT.

This rearrangement joins TRBV5-8 to TRBJ1-1, with 7 bases fitting TRBD1. Unmatched junction bases numbered 7, after V lost 2 bases and J lost 9 bases. CDR3 length: 13 residues. Germline CDR1 and CDR2: SGHTS and YDEGEE. The CDR3 nucleotides read TGTGCCAGCAGCTTAAGGGACAGTTGGAAAGCTTTCTTT. Amino acid sequence: CASSLRDSWKAFF. The whole variable domain, filled in from reference TRBV5-8 and TRBJ1-1, reads EAGVTQSPTHLIKTRGQQATLRCSPISGHTSVYWYQQALGLGLQFLLWYDEGEERNRGNFPPRFSGRQFPNYSSELNVNALELEDSALYLCASSLRDSWKAFFGQGTRLTVV.